The T cell receptor beta chain under discussion was sequenced for a study of shared clonotypes between healthy human individuals. Overall study context: Three plates were used per donor for CD4 naive, three for CD4 memory, two for CD8 naive and one for CD8 memory. General study results and limits: Memory subsets generally showed smaller estimated richness than naive subsets did.

About this clone: Antigen: not known.

The CDR3 has 16 residues. CDR1 and CDR2 from the germline V gene are SNHLY and FYNNEI. Trimming removed 4 bases from V and 3 bases from J; junction bases left unmatched: 6. Naive CD8 cells comprised CD45RO-negative, CCR7-positively selected cells, excluding terminally differentiated effector memory CD45RA+ cells. Assay used: immunoSEQ multiplex PCR; TCRdb lists only in-frame clones, some missing. The sample has roughly 2.1 million clones; just over 90% are singletons. The source of this sequence is a man aged 18-30 years in good health. Some clones in this sample may be carry-over from other donors' samples. The sample was naive CD8+ T cells from PBMCs. This chain connects TRBV2 to TRBJ2-1; 10 bases line up with TRBD2. The CDR3, as DNA: TGTGCCAGCAGTGGTTATGGACTAGCGGTCTACAATGAGCAGTTCTTC. Translating gives CASSGYGLAVYNEQFF.